The clone carrying this TCR beta chain was seen more than once but under ten times. Looked up from germline, CDR1 is MNHEY and CDR2 is SVGAGI. The V gene lost 2 bases and the J gene lost 4 bases, with 9 bases spanning the gap. The CDR3 sequence is 14 residues long. Each CDR3 protein gets one entry after TCRdb re-called the 5' RACE reads with MiXCR. The data hold a few hundred thousand distinct CDR3 sequences, with roughly 8% observed a single time. This sample stems from a study of T cells after yellow fever vaccination. The clonotype was recovered from a young man who received the YFV17D yellow fever vaccine. The V gene is TRBV6-5, the J gene TRBJ2-1; D gene ambiguous. The specimen comprised PBMCs, sampled more than 35 days after the first yellow fever vaccination. The CDR3 bases are TGTGCCAGCAGTTACAGGGCCTTGTACAATGAGCAGTTCTTC. Translating gives CASSYRALYNEQFF.